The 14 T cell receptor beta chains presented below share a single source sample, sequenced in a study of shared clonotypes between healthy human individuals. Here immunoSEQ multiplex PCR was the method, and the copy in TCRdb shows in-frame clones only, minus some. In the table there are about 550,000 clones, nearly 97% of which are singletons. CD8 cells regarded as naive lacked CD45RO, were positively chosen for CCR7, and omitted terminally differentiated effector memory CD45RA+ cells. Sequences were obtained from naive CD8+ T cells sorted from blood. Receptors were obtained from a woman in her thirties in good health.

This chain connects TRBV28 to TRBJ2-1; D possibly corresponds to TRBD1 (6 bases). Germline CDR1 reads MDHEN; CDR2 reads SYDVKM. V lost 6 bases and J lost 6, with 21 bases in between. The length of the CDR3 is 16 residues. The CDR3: CASRKNRVEGFNEQFF. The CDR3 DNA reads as TGTGCCAGCAGGAAGAACAGGGTCGAAGGGTTCAATGAGCAGTTCTTC.

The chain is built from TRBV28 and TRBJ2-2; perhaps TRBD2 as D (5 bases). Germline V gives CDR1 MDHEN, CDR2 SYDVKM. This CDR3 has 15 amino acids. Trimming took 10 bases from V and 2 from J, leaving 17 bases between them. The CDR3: CATATGGSNTGELFF. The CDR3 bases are TGTGCCACCGCCACGGGTGGGAGCAACACCGGGGAGCTGTTTTTT.

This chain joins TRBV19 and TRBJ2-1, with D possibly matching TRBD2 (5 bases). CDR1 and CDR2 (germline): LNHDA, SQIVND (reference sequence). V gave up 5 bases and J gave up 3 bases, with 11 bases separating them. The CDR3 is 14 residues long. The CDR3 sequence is CASSPRTFYNEQFF. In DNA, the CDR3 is TGTGCCAGTAGTCCCAGGACTTTCTACAATGAGCAGTTCTTC.

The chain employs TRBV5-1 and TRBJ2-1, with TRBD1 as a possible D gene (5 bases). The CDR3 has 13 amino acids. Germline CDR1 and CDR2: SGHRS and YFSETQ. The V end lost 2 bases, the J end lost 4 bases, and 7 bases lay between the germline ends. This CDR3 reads CASSFRGYNEQFF. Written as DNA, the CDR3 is TGCGCCAGCAGCTTTAGGGGTTACAATGAGCAGTTCTTC.

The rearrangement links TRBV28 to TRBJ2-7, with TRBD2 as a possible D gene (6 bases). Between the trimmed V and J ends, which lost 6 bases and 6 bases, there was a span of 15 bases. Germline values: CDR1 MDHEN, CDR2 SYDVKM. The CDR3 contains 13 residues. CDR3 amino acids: CASSSRDFPEQYF. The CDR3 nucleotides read TGTGCCAGCAGCTCCCGGGACTTTCCCGAGCAGTACTTC.

CDR3 sequence: CASSRMTGGEFLSGANVLTF. For the CDR3, the DNA is TGTGCCAGCAGCCGGATGACAGGGGGCGAATTCCTCTCTGGGGCCAACGTCCTGACTTTC. The chain uses TRBV14 and TRBJ2-6, with 10 bases matching TRBD1. The length of the CDR3 is 20 residues. The V gene's germline CDR1 is SGHDN and CDR2 FVKESK. With 4 bases clipped from V and 0 bases from J, the junction kept 12 bases outside the gene matches.

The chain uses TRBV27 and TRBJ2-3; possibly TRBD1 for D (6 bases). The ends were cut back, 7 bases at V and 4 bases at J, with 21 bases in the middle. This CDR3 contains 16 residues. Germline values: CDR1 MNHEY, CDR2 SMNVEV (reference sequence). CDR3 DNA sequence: TGTGCCAGCACTCAGGTAGGGGGATCGGTCGCAGATACGCAGTATTTT. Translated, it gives CASTQVGGSVADTQYF.

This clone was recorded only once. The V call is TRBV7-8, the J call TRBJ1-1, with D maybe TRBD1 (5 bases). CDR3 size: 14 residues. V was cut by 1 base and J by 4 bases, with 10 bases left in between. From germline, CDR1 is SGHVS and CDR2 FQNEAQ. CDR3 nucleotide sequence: TGTGCCAGCAGCTTAGGCAGGGTGGGCACTGAAGCTTTCTTT. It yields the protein CASSLGRVGTEAFF.

The CDR3 spells CASSLSPGARIYEQYF. CDR3 in DNA: TGTGCCAGCAGTTTATCCCCCGGGGCCAGAATCTACGAGCAGTACTTC. This chain connects TRBV27 to TRBJ2-7; D is tentatively TRBD1 or TRBD2 (5 bases each). The CDR3 totals 16 residues. Trimming took 0 bases from V and 3 from J, leaving 15 bases between them. Looked up from germline, CDR1 is MNHEY and CDR2 is SMNVEV (reference sequence).

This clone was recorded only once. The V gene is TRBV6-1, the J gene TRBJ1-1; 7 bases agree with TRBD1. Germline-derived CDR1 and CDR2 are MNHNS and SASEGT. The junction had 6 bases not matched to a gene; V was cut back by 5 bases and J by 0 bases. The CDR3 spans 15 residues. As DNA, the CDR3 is TGTGCCAGCAGTTGGGACAGCCCCCTGAACACTGAAGCTTTCTTT. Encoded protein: CASSWDSPLNTEAFF.

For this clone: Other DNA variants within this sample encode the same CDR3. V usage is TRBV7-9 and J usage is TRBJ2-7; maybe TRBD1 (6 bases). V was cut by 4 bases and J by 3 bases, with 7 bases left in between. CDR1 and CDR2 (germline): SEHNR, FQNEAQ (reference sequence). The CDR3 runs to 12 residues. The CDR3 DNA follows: TGTGCCAGCAGCTCACAGGGCTACGAGCAGTACTTC. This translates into CASSSQGYEQYF.

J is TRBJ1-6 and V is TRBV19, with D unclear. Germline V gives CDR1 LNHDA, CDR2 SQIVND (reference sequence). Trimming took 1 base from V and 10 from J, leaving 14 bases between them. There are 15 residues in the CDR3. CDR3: CASSIVGSGRSPLHF. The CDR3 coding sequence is TGTGCCAGTAGTATAGTGGGCTCAGGAAGATCACCCCTCCACTTT. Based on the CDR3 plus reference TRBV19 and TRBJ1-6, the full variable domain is DGGITQSPKYLFRKEGQNVTLSCEQNLNHDAMYWYRQDPGQGLRLIYYSQIVNDFQKGDIAEGYSVSREKKESFPLTVTSAQKNPTAFYLCASSIVGSGRSPLHFGNGTRLTVT.

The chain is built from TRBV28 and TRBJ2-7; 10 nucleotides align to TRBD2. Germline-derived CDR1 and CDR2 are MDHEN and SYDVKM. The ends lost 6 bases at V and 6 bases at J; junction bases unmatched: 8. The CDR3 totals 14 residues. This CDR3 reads CASSASGSPGEQYF. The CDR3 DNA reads TGTGCCAGCAGCGCTAGCGGGAGTCCAGGCGAGCAGTACTTC.

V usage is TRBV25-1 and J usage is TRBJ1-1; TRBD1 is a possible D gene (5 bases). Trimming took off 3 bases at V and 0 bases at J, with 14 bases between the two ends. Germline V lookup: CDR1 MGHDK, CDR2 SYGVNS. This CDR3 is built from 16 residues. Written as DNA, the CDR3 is TGTGCCAGCAGTGATGCGTTCAGGGATCTGAACACTGAAGCTTTCTTT. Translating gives CASSDAFRDLNTEAFF.